This T cell receptor beta chain appears in the sequencing data of a study of beta chain features in type 1 diabetes (dated by TCRdb to 2017 to 2018). Broadly, across the study: Patients and healthy donors did not differ in mean age, gender distribution, total cell number or subset yield. A total of over 95,000,000 sorted cells were examined across all samples, and RNA yield correlated strongly with the number of cells per subset. Regulatory and stem cell-like memory subsets were obtained from only 8 patients and roughly 8 healthy donors, while naive and central memory subsets were obtained from all 28 donors. In the study, TCRB repertoires of sorted circulating CD4+ T cell subsets from recently diagnosed type 1 diabetes patients were compared with those of matched healthy donors.

A single peripheral blood draw of around 100 mL on average was collected from each donor into heparinised tubes. Using a panel that included CD45RO, CCR7, CD25, CD127, CD95 and CD27, naive, central memory, regulatory and stem cell-like memory CD4+ T cells were sorted on a BD FACSAria II. Every sorted population had a purity above 95%. PBMCs were separated immediately by Lymphoprep density gradient centrifugation and were stained directly, without being cultured. To minimize batch effects, samples were stained and sorted in pairs, one healthy donor with one patient per experiment. All of the isolated RNA was reverse transcribed with the High Capacity cDNA Reverse Transcription Kit, so expressed TCRB transcripts were sequenced. Deep immunoSEQ sequencing was applied to naive, central memory and regulatory T cell samples, giving an average of roughly 3.5 million total reads per sample. Sorted cells were lysed in RLT buffer, and RNA was extracted using DNase-treated RNeasy Micro or Mini kits according to cell number. Each cell subset was processed separately to prevent cross-contamination, with patient and healthy donor samples processed together. The immunoSEQ multiplex PCR was used to amplify TCRB sequences from cDNA, generating 87-bp fragments that spanned the CDR3 region. Sequencing of the amplicons was performed on the Illumina HiSeq platform. As for the original processing: PCR bias was computationally corrected using synthetic template baselines, reads within Hamming distance 2 were collapsed, and singletons that could not be merged were discarded. By aligning reads against IMGT, V, D and J genes, CDR3 length, and insertions or deletions at six rearrangement sites were assigned. Within each subset, clonotype counts were normalized to sorted cell number, and only after that were true diversity and Gini coefficients computed with the tcR R package. Repertoire sharing was quantified using the overlap coefficient calculated on TCRB nucleotide sequences. Out-of-frame TCRB sequences from naive cells were analyzed as a proxy for the pre-selection repertoire. This is the immuneACCESS table as TCRdb keeps it, with only in-frame sequences that have V and J called. A part of the clones is gone; compared with another copy, unresolved V genes explain less than half, and the rest is unexplained. The D gene and trimming were derived from the DNA, and the V and J assignments and clone size from that table. The sample records 250,000 to 350,000 clones, around 15% of which are singletons. Under 0.02% of the sample rests with the top ten.

CDR1 and CDR2 were assigned from the germline V gene as SGHTA and FQGNSA. From V the trimming removes 4 bases and from J it removes 6 bases, while the gene matches leave 9 bases of the junction unaccounted for. From the cysteine up to the phenylalanine, the CDR3 has a length of 15 residues. Only the CDR3 portion is preserved as DNA: 45 bases, with reading frame beginning at the first base. This clone was counted only a few times. Its antigen remains unidentified. No base-level quality is on record; no much larger clone is a single base apart. The paper's findings and limits, for the study overall: Naive, central memory and regulatory TCRB repertoires appeared to be more alike among patients than among healthy donors. Because small numbers of individuals were included in the HLA sub-analyses, any influence of HLA type on TCRB rearrangement was left unresolved. Sequencing cDNA rather than genomic DNA could over-represent highly expressing activated cells, although activation and CD3 levels did not differ between groups. Patients with type 1 diabetes made fewer insertions and deleted more nucleotides at VDJ recombination sites, implying thymic rearrangement abnormalities. PCR may preferentially amplify shorter templates, but because patient and control samples were amplified and corrected together, any resulting skew would affect both groups equally. In all four CD4+ subsets, TCRB CDR3 length was moderately but significantly shorter in type 1 diabetes patients.

The receptor comes from a man in his thirties or forties with type 1 diabetes. Sequenced: naive CD4+ T cells from blood. The cell subset or site label, as the study defines it: true naive CD4+ T cells. The rearrangement joined TRBV7-2 to TRBJ2-3, and TRBD1 matches 8 of the central bases. The DNA sequence reads TGTGCCAGCAGCTCCGGACAGGGCGCGGGGGATACGCAGTATTTT. The encoded protein is CASSSGQGAGDTQYF.